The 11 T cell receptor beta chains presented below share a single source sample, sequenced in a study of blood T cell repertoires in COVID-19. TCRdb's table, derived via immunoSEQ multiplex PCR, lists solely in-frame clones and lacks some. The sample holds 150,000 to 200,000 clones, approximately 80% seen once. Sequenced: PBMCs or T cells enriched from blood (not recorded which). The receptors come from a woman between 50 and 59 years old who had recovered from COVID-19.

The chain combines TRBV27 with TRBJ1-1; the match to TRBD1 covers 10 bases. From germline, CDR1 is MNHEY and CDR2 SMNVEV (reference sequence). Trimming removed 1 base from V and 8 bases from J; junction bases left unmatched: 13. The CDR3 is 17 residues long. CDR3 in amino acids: CASSLFSIGQGGSEAFF. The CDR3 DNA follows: TGTGCCAGCAGTTTATTTTCCATAGGACAGGGGGGATCAGAAGCTTTCTTT.

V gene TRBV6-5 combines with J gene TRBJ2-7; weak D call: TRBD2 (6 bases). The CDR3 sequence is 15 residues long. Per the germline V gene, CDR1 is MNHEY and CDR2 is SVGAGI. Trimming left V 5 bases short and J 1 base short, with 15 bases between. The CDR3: CASSPRMGGSYEQYF. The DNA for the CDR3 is TGTGCCAGCAGTCCCCGGATGGGGGGTTCCTACGAGCAGTACTTC.

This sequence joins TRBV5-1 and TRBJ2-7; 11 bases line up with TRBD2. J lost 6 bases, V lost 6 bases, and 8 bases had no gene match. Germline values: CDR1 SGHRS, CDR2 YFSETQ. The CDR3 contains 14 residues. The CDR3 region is CASTLAGGRGEQYF. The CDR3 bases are TGCGCCAGCACCTTAGCGGGAGGGCGAGGCGAGCAGTACTTC.

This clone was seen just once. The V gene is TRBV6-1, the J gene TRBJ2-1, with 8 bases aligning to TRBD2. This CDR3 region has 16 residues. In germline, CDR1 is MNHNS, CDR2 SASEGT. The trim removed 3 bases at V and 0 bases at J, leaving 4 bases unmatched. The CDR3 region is CASSDGTRISYNEQFF. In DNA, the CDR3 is TGTGCCAGCAGTGATGGGACTAGAATCTCCTACAATGAGCAGTTCTTC.

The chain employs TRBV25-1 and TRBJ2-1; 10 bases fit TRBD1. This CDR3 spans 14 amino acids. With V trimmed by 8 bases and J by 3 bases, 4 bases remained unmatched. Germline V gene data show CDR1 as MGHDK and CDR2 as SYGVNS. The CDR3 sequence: CASLGQGFYNEQFF. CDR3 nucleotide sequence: TGTGCCAGCTTGGGACAGGGGTTCTACAATGAGCAGTTCTTC.

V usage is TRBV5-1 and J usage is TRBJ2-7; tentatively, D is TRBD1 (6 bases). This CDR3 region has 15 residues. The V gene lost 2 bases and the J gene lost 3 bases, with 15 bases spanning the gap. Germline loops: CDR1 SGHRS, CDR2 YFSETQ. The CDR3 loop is CASSLQGRWDYEQYF. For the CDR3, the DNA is TGCGCCAGCAGCTTACAGGGACGGTGGGACTACGAGCAGTACTTC.

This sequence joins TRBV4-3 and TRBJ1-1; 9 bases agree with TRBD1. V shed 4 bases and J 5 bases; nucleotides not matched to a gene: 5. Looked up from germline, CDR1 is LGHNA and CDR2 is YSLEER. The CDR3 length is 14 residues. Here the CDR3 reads CASSRTGEGTEAFF. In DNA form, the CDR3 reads TGCGCCAGCAGCCGGACAGGGGAGGGAACTGAAGCTTTCTTT.

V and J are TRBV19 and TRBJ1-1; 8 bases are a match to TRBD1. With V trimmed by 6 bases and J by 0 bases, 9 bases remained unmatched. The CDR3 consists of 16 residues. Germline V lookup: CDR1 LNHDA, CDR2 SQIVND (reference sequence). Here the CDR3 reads CASRLGAGGVNTEAFF. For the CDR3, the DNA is TGTGCCAGTAGACTAGGGGCAGGGGGCGTGAACACTGAAGCTTTCTTT.

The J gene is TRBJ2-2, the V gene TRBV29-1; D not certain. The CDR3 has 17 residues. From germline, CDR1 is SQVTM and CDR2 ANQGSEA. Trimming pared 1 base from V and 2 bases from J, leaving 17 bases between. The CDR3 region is CSVEAGTVRVNTGELFF. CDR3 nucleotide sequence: TGCAGCGTTGAAGCCGGCACAGTTCGCGTTAACACCGGGGAGCTGTTTTTT.

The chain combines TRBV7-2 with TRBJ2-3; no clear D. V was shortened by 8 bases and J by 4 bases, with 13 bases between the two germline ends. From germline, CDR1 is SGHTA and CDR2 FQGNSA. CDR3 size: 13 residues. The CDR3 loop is CASLLSAADTQYF. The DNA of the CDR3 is TGTGCCAGCCTCCTCTCGGCGGCAGATACGCAGTATTTT.

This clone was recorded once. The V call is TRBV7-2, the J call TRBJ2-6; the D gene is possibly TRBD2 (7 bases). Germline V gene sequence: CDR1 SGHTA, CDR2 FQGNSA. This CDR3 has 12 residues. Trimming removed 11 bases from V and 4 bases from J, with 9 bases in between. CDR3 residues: CAGGGGANVLTF. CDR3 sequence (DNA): TGTGCCGGGGGGGGCGGGGCCAACGTCCTGACTTTC.